These 7 T cell receptor beta chains were all obtained from the same sample, sequenced in a study of T cells expressing NK-cell markers. TCRdb processed the 5' RACE reads again and assigns one entry to each CDR3 protein, with no DNA. Recorded for this sample: a few hundred thousand distinct CDR3 sequences. Specimen: blood T cells: a sorted CD56 or NKG2C T cell subset, CD4+ or CD8+ T cells, or bulk PBMC T cells (not recorded which). The receptors here all came from a man between 18 and 69 years old in good health.

This chain links TRBV11-2 with TRBJ2-7; the TCRdb call, TRBD1, lacks DNA for checking. This CDR3 has 14 amino acids. Per germline, CDR1 SGHAT and CDR2 FQNNGV. CDR3 amino acids: CASSFTGVSYEQYF.

The chain is built from TRBV18 and TRBJ2-7; TCRdb designates TRBD1, a call that cannot be tested without DNA. Germline V CDR1 and CDR2: KGHSH, LQKENI. This CDR3 comprises 15 residues. The CDR3 region is CASSQNANRQTEQYF.

This CDR3 reads CASSFGAPSGTQYF. This chain uses TRBV5-1 with TRBJ2-3; TCRdb names TRBD1, which stays unverified in the absence of DNA. CDR3 length: 14 amino acids. The V gene's germline CDR1 is SGHRS and CDR2 YFSETQ.

The chain couples TRBV21-1 to TRBJ1-5; with no DNA, the TCRdb D assignment of TRBD1 cannot be verified. TRBV21-1 is flagged as a pseudogene. This CDR3 is built from 17 residues. The CDR3 sequence is CATGTEPRKHSNQPQHF.

CDR3 loop: CASSLRTSGETQYF. The V and J genes are TRBV7-2 and TRBJ2-5; TCRdb gives TRBD2 as the D gene, but with no DNA this cannot be confirmed. Per germline, CDR1 SGHTA and CDR2 FQGNSA. The CDR3 contains 14 residues. Full variable domain (rest looked up from reference TRBV7-2 and TRBJ2-5): GAGVSQSPSNKVTEKGKDVELRCDPISGHTALYWYRQSLGQGLEFLIYFQGNSAPDKSGLPSDRFSAERTGGSVSTLTIQRTQQEDSAVYLCASSLRTSGETQYFGPGTRLLVL.

The chain uses TRBV3-1 and TRBJ1-6; TCRdb outputs TRBD1, but without DNA this stays unchecked. Germline V gene lookup returns CDR1 LGHDT and CDR2 YNNKEL (reference sequence). This CDR3 has 14 amino acids. CDR3 protein: CASSHEGRDSPLHF.

The rearrangement joins TRBV7-9 to TRBJ1-5; TCRdb calls TRBD1, which cannot be checked without DNA. The CDR3 covers 16 residues. Per germline, CDR1 SEHNR and CDR2 FQNEAQ (reference sequence). CDR3 sequence reads: CASSPQGGLSNQPQHF.